The 8 T cell receptor beta chains below were found in one sample sequenced in a study of control samples from healthy donors and cancer patients. Some clones are missing from TCRdb's copy, which holds only in-frame ones; the method was immunoSEQ multiplex PCR. This table holds approximately 170,000 clones, roughly 89% found once. Sequenced sample: blood. The receptor source for this set is a woman aged 25 to 39 in good health.

The rearrangement uses TRBV2 and TRBJ2-1; 8 bases line up with TRBD2. CDR3 length: 13 residues. Germline CDR1 reads SNHLY; CDR2 reads FYNNEI. Trimming at V came to 8 bases and at J to 3 bases, leaving 3 bases not matched to a gene. CDR3: CASSRGVYNEQFF. CDR3 coding DNA: TGTGCCAGCTCGCGGGGGGTCTACAATGAGCAGTTCTTC.

This chain connects TRBV7-9 to TRBJ1-2; weak D call: TRBD1 (6 bases). The CDR3 contains 13 residues. From germline, CDR1 is SEHNR and CDR2 FQNEAQ (reference sequence). Trimming took 7 bases from V and 0 from J, leaving 9 bases between them. The CDR3 region has the DNA TGTGCCAGCACCCGACAGGCTAACTATGGCTACACCTTC. Translating gives CASTRQANYGYTF.

V is TRBV25-1 and J is TRBJ2-7; weak D call: TRBD2 (7 bases). In germline, CDR1 is MGHDK, CDR2 SYGVNS. This CDR3 is built from 14 residues. The V end was cut by 4 bases, the J end by 4 bases, with 14 bases between. The CDR3 reads CASSVSGGFYEQYF. The CDR3 DNA is TGTGCCAGCAGTGTCTCGGGGGGCTTTTACGAGCAGTACTTC.

The chain uses TRBV19 and TRBJ2-3; the match to TRBD2 covers 8 bases. Unmatched junction bases numbered 7, after V lost 6 bases and J lost 5 bases. The CDR3 totals 14 residues. Per germline, CDR1 LNHDA and CDR2 SQIVND (reference sequence). The CDR3 DNA sequence: TGTGCCAGTAGAAGAGCGGGAGCGGGAGATACGCAGTATTTT. Protein sequence: CASRRAGAGDTQYF.

The V gene is TRBV15, the J gene TRBJ2-7, with 7 bases lining up with TRBD1. CDR3 length: 17 amino acids. Germline V CDR1 and CDR2: LNHNV, YYDKDF (reference sequence). The V and J ends lost 0 bases and 2 bases, in that order; junction bases with no gene match: 10. This CDR3 reads CATSRDLPDRAPYEQYF. The CDR3 bases are TGTGCCACCAGCAGAGACTTACCCGACAGGGCCCCCTACGAGCAGTACTTC. Together with reference TRBV15 and TRBJ2-7, the CDR3 gives the full variable domain: DAMVIQNPRYQVTQFGKPVTLSCSQTLNHNVMYWYQQKSSQAPKLLFHYYDKDFNNEADTPDNFQSRRPNTSFCFLDIRSPGLGDTAMYLCATSRDLPDRAPYEQYFGPGTRLTVT.

The rearrangement joins TRBV11-2 to TRBJ1-2, with D perhaps matching TRBD1 (5 bases). From germline, CDR1 is SGHAT and CDR2 FQNNGV. CDR3 length equals 13 residues. V shed 5 bases and J shed 4 bases, with 11 bases lying between them. The CDR3 region is CASSPRDGYGYTF. CDR3 coding DNA: TGTGCCAGCAGCCCCCGGGACGGCTATGGCTACACCTTC.

This clone came up once. V usage is TRBV12-3 or TRBV12-4 and J usage is TRBJ1-5; the match to TRBD1 covers 9 bases. CDR3 size: 13 residues. V gave up 3 bases and J gave up 7 bases; unmatched junction bases: 1. CDR3 protein: CASSLDRGQPQHF. The CDR3 DNA sequence: TGTGCCAGCAGTTTGGACAGGGGACAGCCCCAGCATTTT.

This clone was observed once. The chain joins TRBV5-6 to TRBJ2-3; D gene ambiguous. V was pared by 5 bases and J by 0 bases, with 7 bases between. The CDR3 runs 13 residues. Germline CDR1 reads SGHDT; CDR2 reads YYEEEE. CDR3 DNA: TGTGCCAGCAGATCGGATAGCACAGATACGCAGTATTTT. Translating gives CASRSDSTDTQYF.